This T cell receptor beta chain came from a study of human T cells and chemical hapten exposure. Study overall: Investigators sensitized about 2 cm by about 2 cm of upper inner arm skin with 2% DPC.

V trimming: 3 bases; J trimming: 4 bases; junction bases outside the gene matches: 5. Looked up from germline, CDR1 is LNHDA and CDR2 is SQIVND (reference sequence). This CDR3 has 15 residues. TCRdb reanalysed the RACE reads using MiXCR and keeps one entry per CDR3 protein. The data hold 27,000 or so distinct CDR3 sequences, with 5% to 6% observed a single time. The table lists this clonotype with a few counts. The time point here: patch test 3, about 24 weeks after DPC sensitization. As for treatment: therapeutic diphenylcyclopropenone sensitization with weekly scalp DPC. The origin of this receptor is a man aged 25 to 40 with alopecia areata. Some clones in this sample may be carry-over from other donors' samples. The chain combines TRBV19 with TRBJ2-3, with TRBD2 matching over 9 bases. The sequenced sample was whole blood, obtained in connection with sensitization to the hapten diphenylcyclopropenone (DPC). The CDR3 DNA is TGTGCCAGTAGTATGACAGCGGGGGGATCAGATACGCAGTATTTT. Its protein product is CASSMTAGGSDTQYF.